This T cell receptor beta chain came from a study of cytomegalovirus exposure and HLA in healthy donors. This CDR3 comprises 14 residues. Germline V gives CDR1 SGHRS, CDR2 YFSETQ. Trimming took 7 bases from V and 4 from J; bases not matched to a gene: 5. The PCR used 60 Vbeta and 13 Jbeta primers. The table came from immunoSEQ multiplex PCR; TCRdb's copy has only in-frame clones and leaves some out. The data hold 140,000 to 150,000 clones, with around 65% observed a single time. The sequence came from a woman aged 60-75 years in good health and CMV-seronegative. The sequenced material came from PBMCs. V is TRBV5-1 and J is TRBJ1-6, with TRBD1 matching 7 bases. The CDR3 bases are TGCGCCAGCTATGGACAGGAGTATAATTCACCCCTCCACTTT. Translation gives CASYGQEYNSPLHF.